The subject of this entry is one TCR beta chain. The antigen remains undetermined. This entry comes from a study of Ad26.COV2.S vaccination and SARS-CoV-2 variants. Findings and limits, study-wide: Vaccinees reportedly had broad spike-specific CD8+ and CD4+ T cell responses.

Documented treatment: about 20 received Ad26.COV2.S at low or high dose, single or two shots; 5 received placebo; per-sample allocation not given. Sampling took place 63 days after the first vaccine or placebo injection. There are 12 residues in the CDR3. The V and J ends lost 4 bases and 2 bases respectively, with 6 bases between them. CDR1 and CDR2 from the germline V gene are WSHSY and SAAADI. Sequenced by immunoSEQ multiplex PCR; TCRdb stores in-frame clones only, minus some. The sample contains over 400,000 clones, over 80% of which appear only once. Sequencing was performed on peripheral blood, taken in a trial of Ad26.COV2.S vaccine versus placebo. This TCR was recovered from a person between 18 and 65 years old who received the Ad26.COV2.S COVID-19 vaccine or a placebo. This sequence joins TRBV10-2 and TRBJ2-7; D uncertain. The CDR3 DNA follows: TGCGCCAGCAGTGCAACAGCCTACGAGCAGTACTTC. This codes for CASSATAYEQYF.